The present T cell receptor (beta chain) was sequenced within a study of blood T cell repertoires in COVID-19. Using immunoSEQ multiplex PCR, the repertoire was profiled, and TCRdb retains in-frame clones only, with some absent. This repertoire shows over 350,000 clones, roughly nine tenths found once; its top ten account for over 0.7%. Germline values: CDR1 SGHVS, CDR2 FNYEAQ. There are 16 residues in the CDR3. J lost 5 bases, V lost 1 base, and 8 bases had no gene match. Specimen: PBMCs or T cells enriched from blood (not recorded which). The receptor was isolated from a woman aged 40 to 50 who had been exposed to COVID-19. V gene TRBV7-6 combines with J gene TRBJ1-3; TRBD1 agrees at 7 bases. CDR3 protein: CASSLEAGTVRNTIYF. Here the CDR3 DNA reads TGTGCCAGCAGCTTAGAGGCCGGGACAGTAAGAAACACCATATATTTT.